Listed below are T cell receptor beta chains from one sample, sequenced in a study of T cell responses to AZD1222 COVID-19 vaccine. Sequencing was performed with immunoSEQ multiplex PCR; in TCRdb, only in-frame clones are kept and a portion is missing. The repertoire holds approximately 90,000 clones, with approximately 91% as singletons. Sequences were derived from peripheral blood, sampled on day 0 of AZD1222 vaccination. The receptors derive from an adult in good health. CDR3s include the opening cysteine and the closing phenylalanine or tryptophan. A D gene is named only where the DNA matches it firmly. Only part of the rows carry a size: once, few, many, or a class if the clone is expanded.

cdr3_aa: CASSQNLGQETQYF
cdr3_nt: TGTGCCAGCAGCCAAAACCTCGGCCAAGAGACCCAGTACTTC
d_call: .
j_call: TRBJ2-5
clone_size: .
v_call: TRBV3-1/TRBV3-2

cdr3_aa: CASSQGGGLRGDTQYF
cdr3_nt: TGTGCCAGCAGCCAAGGAGGGGGGCTCAGGGGAGATACGCAGTATTTT
d_call: .
j_call: TRBJ2-3
clone_size: .
v_call: TRBV4-2

cdr3_aa: CASSKVRAGGAYEQYF
cdr3_nt: TGTGCCAGCAGCAAAGTGAGGGCGGGGGGCGCTTACGAGCAGTACTTC
d_call: .
j_call: TRBJ2-7
clone_size: .
v_call: TRBV21-1

cdr3_aa: CASSFHYGYTF
cdr3_nt: TGTGCCAGCAGTTTTCACTATGGCTACACCTTC
d_call: .
j_call: TRBJ1-2
clone_size: .
v_call: TRBV12-3/TRBV12-4

cdr3_aa: CASSPGHGWETQYF
cdr3_nt: TGCGCCAGCAGCCCTGGCCACGGGTGGGAGACCCAGTACTTC
d_call: .
j_call: TRBJ2-5
clone_size: .
v_call: TRBV5-1

cdr3_aa: CASSLPAGGNSNQPQHF
cdr3_nt: TGTGCCAGCAGTCTGCCCGCAGGGGGCAATAGCAATCAGCCCCAGCATTTT
d_call: TRBD1
j_call: TRBJ1-5
clone_size: .
v_call: TRBV28

cdr3_aa: CASSIVEINYGYTF
cdr3_nt: TGTGCCAGTAGTATAGTCGAAATTAACTATGGCTACACCTTC
d_call: .
j_call: TRBJ1-2
clone_size: once
v_call: TRBV19

cdr3_aa: CASSFGHTNTGELFF
cdr3_nt: TGTGCCAGCAGCTTCGGACACACGAACACCGGGGAGCTGTTTTTT
d_call: .
j_call: TRBJ2-2
clone_size: .
v_call: TRBV5-7

cdr3_aa: CASSVAGVTYNEQFF
cdr3_nt: TGTGCCAGCAGCGTAGCAGGGGTGACCTACAATGAGCAGTTCTTC
d_call: .
j_call: TRBJ2-1
clone_size: .
v_call: TRBV9

cdr3_aa: CASRDRGTREKLFF
cdr3_nt: TGTGCCAGCAGAGACAGGGGCACGAGGGAAAAACTGTTTTTT
d_call: TRBD1
j_call: TRBJ1-4
clone_size: .
v_call: TRBV6-5

cdr3_aa: CASSLLAGGTMETQYF
cdr3_nt: TGTGCCAGCAGCTTACTAGCGGGGGGGACCATGGAGACCCAGTACTTC
d_call: TRBD2
j_call: TRBJ2-5
clone_size: .
v_call: TRBV5-5

cdr3_aa: CASSLNGVTEAFF
cdr3_nt: TGTGCCAGTAGTCTAAATGGTGTCACTGAAGCTTTCTTT
d_call: .
j_call: TRBJ1-1
clone_size: .
v_call: TRBV19